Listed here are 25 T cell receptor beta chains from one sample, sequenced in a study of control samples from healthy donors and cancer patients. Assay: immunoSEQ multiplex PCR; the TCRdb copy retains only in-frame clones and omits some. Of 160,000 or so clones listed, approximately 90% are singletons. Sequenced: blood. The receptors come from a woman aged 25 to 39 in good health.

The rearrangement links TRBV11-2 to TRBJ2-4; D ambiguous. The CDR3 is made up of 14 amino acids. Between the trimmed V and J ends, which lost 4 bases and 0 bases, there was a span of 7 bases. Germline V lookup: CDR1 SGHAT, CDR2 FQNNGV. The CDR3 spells CASSSRLAKNIQYF. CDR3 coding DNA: TGTGCCAGCAGCTCGCGGTTAGCCAAAAACATTCAGTACTTC.

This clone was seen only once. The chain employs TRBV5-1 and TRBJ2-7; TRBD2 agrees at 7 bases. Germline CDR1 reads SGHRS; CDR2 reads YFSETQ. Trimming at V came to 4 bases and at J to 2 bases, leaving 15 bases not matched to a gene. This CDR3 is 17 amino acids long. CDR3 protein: CASSVGSRLAAPYEQYF. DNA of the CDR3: TGCGCCAGCAGCGTTGGGAGTCGGCTAGCGGCTCCCTACGAGCAGTACTTC. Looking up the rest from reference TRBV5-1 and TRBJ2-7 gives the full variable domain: KAGVTQTPRYLIKTRGQQVTLSCSPISGHRSVSWYQQTPGQGLQFLFEYFSETQRNKGNFPGRFSGRQFSNSRSEMNVSTLELGDSALYLCASSVGSRLAAPYEQYFGPGTRLTVT.

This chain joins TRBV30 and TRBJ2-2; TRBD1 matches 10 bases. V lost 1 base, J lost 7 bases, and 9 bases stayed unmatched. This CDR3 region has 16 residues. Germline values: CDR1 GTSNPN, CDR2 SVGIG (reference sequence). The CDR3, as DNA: TGTGCCTGGAGTGAGACAGGGGGCATTCCCGGCGGGGAGCTGTTTTTT. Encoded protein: CAWSETGGIPGGELFF.

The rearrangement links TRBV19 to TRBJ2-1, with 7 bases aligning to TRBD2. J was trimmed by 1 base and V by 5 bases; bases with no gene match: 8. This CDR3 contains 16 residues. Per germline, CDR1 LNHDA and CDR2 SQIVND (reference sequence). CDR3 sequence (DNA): TGTGCCAGTAGTGGCCGTAGCGGGTCATCCTACAATGAGCAGTTCTTC. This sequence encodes CASSGRSGSSYNEQFF.

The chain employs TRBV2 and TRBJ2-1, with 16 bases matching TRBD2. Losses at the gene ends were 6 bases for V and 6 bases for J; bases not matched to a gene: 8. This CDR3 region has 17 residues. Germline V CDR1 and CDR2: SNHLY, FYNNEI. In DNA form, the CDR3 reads TGTGCCAGCAGATCCGGGACTAGCGGGAGGGCCCCCAATGAGCAGTTCTTC. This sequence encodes CASRSGTSGRAPNEQFF.

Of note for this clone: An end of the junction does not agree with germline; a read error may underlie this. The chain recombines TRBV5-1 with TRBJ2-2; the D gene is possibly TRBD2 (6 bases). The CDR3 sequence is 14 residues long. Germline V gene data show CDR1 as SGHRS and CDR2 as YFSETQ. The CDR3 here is CASTLGGGTGELFF. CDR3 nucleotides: TGCGCCAGCACCTTGGGGGGTGGCACCGGGGAGCTGTTTTTT.

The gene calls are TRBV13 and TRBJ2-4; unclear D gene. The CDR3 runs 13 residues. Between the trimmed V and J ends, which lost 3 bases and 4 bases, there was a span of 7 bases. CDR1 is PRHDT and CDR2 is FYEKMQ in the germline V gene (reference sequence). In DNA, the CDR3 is TGTGCCAGCAGCTTCCAGATAAAAAACATTCAGTACTTC. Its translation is CASSFQIKNIQYF. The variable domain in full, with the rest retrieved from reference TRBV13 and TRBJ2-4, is AAGVIQSPRHLIKEKRETATLKCYPIPRHDTVYWYQQGPGQDPQFLISFYEKMQSDKGSIPDRFSAQQFSDYHSELNMSSLELGDSALYFCASSFQIKNIQYFGAGTRLSVL.

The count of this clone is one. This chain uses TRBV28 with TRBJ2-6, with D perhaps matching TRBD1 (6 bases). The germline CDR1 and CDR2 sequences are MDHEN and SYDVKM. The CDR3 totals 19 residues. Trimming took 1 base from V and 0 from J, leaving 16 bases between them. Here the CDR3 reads CASSLFSRTVYSGANVLTF. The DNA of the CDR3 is TGTGCCAGCAGTTTATTCTCCCGGACAGTTTACTCTGGGGCCAACGTCCTGACTTTC.

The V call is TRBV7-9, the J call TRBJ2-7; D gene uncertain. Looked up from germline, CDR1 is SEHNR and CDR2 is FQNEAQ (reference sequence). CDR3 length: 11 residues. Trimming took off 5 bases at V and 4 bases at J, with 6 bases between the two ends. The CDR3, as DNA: TGTGCCAGCAGCGAACAGTACGAGCAGTACTTC. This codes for CASSEQYEQYF.

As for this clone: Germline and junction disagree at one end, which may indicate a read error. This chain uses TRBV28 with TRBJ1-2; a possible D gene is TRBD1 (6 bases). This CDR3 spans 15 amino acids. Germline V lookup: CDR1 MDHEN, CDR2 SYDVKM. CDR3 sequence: CARSFPGGRAGGYTF. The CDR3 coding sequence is TGTGCCCGCAGTTTCCCGGGGGGGCGCGCCGGGGGCTACACCTTC.

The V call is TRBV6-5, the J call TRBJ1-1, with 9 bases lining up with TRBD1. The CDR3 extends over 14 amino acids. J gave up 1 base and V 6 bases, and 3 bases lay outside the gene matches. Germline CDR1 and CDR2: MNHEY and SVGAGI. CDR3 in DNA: TGTGCCAGCAGGTTGGACAGGGGGAACACTGAAGCTTTCTTT. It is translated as CASRLDRGNTEAFF.

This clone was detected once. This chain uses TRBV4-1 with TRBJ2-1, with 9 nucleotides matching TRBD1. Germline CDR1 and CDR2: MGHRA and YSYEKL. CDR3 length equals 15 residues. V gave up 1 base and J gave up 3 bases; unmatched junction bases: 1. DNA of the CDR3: TGCGCCAGCAGCCAAGGGGACAGGGTCTACAATGAGCAGTTCTTC. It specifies CASSQGDRVYNEQFF.

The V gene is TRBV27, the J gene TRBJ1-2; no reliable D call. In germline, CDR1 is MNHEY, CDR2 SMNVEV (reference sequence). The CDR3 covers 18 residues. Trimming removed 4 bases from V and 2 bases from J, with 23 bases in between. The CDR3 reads CASSSLSEHPIPNYGYTF. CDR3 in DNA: TGTGCCAGCAGTTCCCTCTCCGAACATCCCATCCCAAACTATGGCTACACCTTC.

The CDR3 DNA follows: TGCAGCACATTGAAGCGGGGACGCACAGATACGCAGTATTTT. Translating it yields CSTLKRGRTDTQYF. The rearrangement joins TRBV29-1 to TRBJ2-3, with 7 bases identical to TRBD2. The junction had 9 bases not matched to a gene; V was cut back by 8 bases and J by 1 base. Per the germline V gene, CDR1 is SQVTM and CDR2 is ANQGSEA. This CDR3 has 14 residues.

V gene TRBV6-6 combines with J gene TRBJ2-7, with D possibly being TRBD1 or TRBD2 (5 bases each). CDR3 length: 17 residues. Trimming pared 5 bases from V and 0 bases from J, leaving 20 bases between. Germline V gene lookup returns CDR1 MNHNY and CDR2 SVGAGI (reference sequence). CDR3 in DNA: TGTGCCAGCAGTCCCCTTCGAGGGGTTGCCGCCTCCTACGAGCAGTACTTC. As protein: CASSPLRGVAASYEQYF.

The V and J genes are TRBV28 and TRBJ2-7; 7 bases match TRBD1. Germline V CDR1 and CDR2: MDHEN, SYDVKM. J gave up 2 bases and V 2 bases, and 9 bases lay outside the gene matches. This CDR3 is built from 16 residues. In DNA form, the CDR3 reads TGTGCCAGCAGTTTACCCTTACAGGGGAAGACCTACGAGCAGTACTTC. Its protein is CASSLPLQGKTYEQYF.

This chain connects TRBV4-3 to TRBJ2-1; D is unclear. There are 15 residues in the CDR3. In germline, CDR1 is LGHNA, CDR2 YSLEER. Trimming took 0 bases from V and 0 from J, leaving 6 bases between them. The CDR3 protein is CASSQDWSSYNEQFF. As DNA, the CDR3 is TGCGCCAGCAGCCAAGACTGGAGCTCCTACAATGAGCAGTTCTTC.

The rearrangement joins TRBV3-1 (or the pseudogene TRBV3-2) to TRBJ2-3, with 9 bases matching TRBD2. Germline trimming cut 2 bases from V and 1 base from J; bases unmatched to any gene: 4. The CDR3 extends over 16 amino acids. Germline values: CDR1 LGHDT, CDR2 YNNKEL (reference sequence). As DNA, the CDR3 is TGTGCCAGCAGCCAATTGCCTAGCGGGGGCACAGATACGCAGTATTTT. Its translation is CASSQLPSGGTDTQYF.

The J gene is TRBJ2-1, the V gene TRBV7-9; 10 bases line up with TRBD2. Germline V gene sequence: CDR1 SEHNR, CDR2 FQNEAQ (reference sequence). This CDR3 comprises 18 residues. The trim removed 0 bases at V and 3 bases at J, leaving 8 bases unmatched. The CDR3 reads CASSLAGRAGGIYNEQFF. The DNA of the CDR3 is TGTGCCAGCAGCTTAGCGGGCAGAGCGGGAGGGATCTACAATGAGCAGTTCTTC.

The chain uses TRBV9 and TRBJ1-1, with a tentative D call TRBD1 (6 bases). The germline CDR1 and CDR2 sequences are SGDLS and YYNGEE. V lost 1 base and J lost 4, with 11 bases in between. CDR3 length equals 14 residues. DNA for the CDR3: TGTGCCAGCAGCGTACTGGAAGGGGGCACTGAAGCTTTCTTT. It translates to CASSVLEGGTEAFF.

The CDR3, as DNA: TGTGCCAGCAGTTCCGGTAGATTTAGCACAGATACGCAGTATTTT. This sequence encodes CASSSGRFSTDTQYF. The chain combines TRBV28 with TRBJ2-3; D gene unclear. In germline, CDR1 is MDHEN, CDR2 SYDVKM. This CDR3 is 15 amino acids long. Deletions cut 4 bases from V and 0 bases from J, with 11 bases between.

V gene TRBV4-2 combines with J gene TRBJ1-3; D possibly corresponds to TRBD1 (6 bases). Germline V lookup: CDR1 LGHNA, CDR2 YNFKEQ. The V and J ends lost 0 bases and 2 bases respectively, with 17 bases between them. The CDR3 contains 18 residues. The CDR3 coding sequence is TGTGCCAGCAGCCAAGAGAGTGGGGGGCAAACCCCTGGAAACACCATATATTTT. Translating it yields CASSQESGGQTPGNTIYF.

The CDR3 loop is CASSPEGIIGETQYF. In DNA, the CDR3 is TGTGCCAGCTCACCAGAAGGGATAATCGGGGAGACCCAGTACTTC. The chain combines TRBV18 with TRBJ2-5; the D is unclear. The CDR3 spans 15 residues. V lost 2 bases and J 5 bases, leaving 15 bases between the germline ends. Germline V CDR1 and CDR2: KGHSH, LQKENI.

The DNA for the CDR3 is TGTGCCAGCAGTTACTCAGGACCCTCCTACGAGCAGTACTTC. Translating it yields CASSYSGPSYEQYF. The chain is built from TRBV6-6 and TRBJ2-7; no definite D call. The CDR3 loop spans 14 amino acids. V lost 0 bases and J 0 bases, leaving 6 bases between the germline ends. Per germline, CDR1 MNHNY and CDR2 SVGAGI (reference sequence).

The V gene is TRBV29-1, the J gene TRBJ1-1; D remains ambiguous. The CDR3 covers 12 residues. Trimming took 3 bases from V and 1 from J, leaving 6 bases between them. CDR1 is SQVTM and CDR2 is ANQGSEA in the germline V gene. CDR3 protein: CSVDAGNTEAFF. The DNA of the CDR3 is TGCAGCGTTGACGCCGGGAACACTGAAGCTTTCTTT.